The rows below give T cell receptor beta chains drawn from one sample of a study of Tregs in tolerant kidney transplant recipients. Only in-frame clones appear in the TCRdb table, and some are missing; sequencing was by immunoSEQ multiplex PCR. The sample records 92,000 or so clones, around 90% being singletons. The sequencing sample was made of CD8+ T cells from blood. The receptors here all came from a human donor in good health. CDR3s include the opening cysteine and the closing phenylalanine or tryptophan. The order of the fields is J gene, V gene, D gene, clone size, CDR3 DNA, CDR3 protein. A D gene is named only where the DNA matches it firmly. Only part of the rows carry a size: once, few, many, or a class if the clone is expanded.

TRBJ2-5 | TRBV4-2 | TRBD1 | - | TGTGCCAGCAGCGTACCGGGACAGGGGGCTACTGAGACCCAGTACTTC | CASSVPGQGATETQYF
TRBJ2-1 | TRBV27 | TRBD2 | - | TGTGCCACCAAAAGCGGGGGAGCGGGGTTTGAGCAGTTCTTC | CATKSGGAGFEQFF
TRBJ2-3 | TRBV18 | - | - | TGTGCCAGCTCACCGGCTAGGGGCGGGGAGGCGACAGATACGCAGTATTTT | CASSPARGGEATDTQYF
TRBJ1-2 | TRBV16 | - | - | TGTGCCAGCAGCCAATATCGGGGCCCCAAAGCGGGCTACACCTTC | CASSQYRGPKAGYTF
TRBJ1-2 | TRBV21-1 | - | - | TGTGCCAGCAGCCGAAAAACAGGGAGTGCTAACTATGGCTACACCTTC | CASSRKTGSANYGYTF
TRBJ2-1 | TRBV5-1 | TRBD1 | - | TGCGCCAGCAGCTTGACCCGACAGGGAAATTATGAGCAGTTCTTC | CASSLTRQGNYEQFF
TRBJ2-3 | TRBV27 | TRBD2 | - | TGTGCCAGCAGTTTTGATAGCGGGGGCAGAGATACGCAGTATTTT | CASSFDSGGRDTQYF
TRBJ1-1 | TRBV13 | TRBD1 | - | TGTGCCAGCAGCCCTCGGGTAGGGGGCTCTGAAGCTTTCTTT | CASSPRVGGSEAFF
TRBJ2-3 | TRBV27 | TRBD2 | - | TGTGCCAGCAGTTCGGGCGGGAGGACCACAGATACGCAGTATTTT | CASSSGGRTTDTQYF
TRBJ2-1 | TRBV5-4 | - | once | TGTGCCAGCAGCTTGATGACTACGGCTACCTACAATGAGCAGTTCTTC | CASSLMTTATYNEQFF
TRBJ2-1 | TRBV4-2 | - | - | TGTGCCAGCAGCCGGGGGGAGCCCTACAATGAGCAGTTCTTC | CASSRGEPYNEQFF
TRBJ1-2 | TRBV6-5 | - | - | TGTGCCAGCACCCCGTCGGGCAGTCCCTATGGCTACACCTTC | CASTPSGSPYGYTF
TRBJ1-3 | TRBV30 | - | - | TGTGCCTGGAGTGTACGGACGCAGAGAAACACCATATATTTT | CAWSVRTQRNTIYF
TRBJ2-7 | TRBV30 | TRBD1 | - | TGTGCCTGGAGTTTGGGGCAGGGGGCCCACGAGCAGTACTTC | CAWSLGQGAHEQYF
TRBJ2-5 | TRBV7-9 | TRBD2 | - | TGTGCCAGCAGCTATATGAGCGGGAGTGAGGAGACCCAGTACTTC | CASSYMSGSEETQYF
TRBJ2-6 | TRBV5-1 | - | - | TGCGCCAGCAGCCAACGGGGACGGATCTCTGGGGCCAACGTCCTGACTTTC | CASSQRGRISGANVLTF
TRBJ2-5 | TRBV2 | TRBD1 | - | TGTGCCAGCAGTCAAAGACAGGGGCTCGGTGAGACCCAGTACTTC | CASSQRQGLGETQYF
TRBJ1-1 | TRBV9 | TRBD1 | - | TGTGCCAGCAGCGTTTCAGGGGGAACTGAAGCTTTCTTT | CASSVSGGTEAFF
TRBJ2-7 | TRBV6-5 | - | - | TGTGCCAGCACCAACTTTGACGAGCAGTACTTC | CASTNFDEQYF
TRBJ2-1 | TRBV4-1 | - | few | TGCGCCAGCAGCCAAGATGGGAGTAACTCCTACAATGAGCAGTTCTTC | CASSQDGSNSYNEQFF
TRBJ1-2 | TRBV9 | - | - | TGTGCCAGCAGAAGAGATGGGGACGGCTACACCTTC | CASRRDGDGYTF
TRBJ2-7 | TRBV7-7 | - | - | TGTGCTAGCAGCCCTGGGCCGTCGGCCTACGAGCAGTACTTC | CASSPGPSAYEQYF
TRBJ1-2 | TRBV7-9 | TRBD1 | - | TGTGCCAGCAGCCCCCCCGACAGGGGTAACTATGGCTACACCTTC | CASSPPDRGNYGYTF
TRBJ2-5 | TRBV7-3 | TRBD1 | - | TGTGCCAGCAGCTTAATCGGGACAGGGGGCTCGGAGACCCAGTACTTC | CASSLIGTGGSETQYF